The 22 T cell receptor delta chains below all came from one sample that was sequenced in a study of gamma-delta T cells after stem cell transplantation. With CATT, TCRdb re-called clones from the RT-PCR reads. This sample carries 2,600 or so delta-chain clones, 1.5% to 2% of them seen once, and the ten largest clones take around 38%. Source material: gamma-delta T cells. These receptors all come from a human donor. It is not recorded whose cells these are; they may come from a transplant donor.

This clone is medium-sized. The same CDR3 arises from other DNA sequences in this sample as well. This rearrangement joins TRDV2 to TRDJ1, with TRDD3 matching 13 bases. Trimming cost V 1 base and J 1 base; bases outside gene matches: 5. The germline gives CDR1 GEAIGNYY, CDR2 EKD. This CDR3 is 17 amino acids long. This CDR3 is CACDTLLGDTLTDKLIF. For the CDR3, the DNA is TGTGCCTGTGACACTCTACTGGGGGATACGCTCACCGATAAACTCATCTTT.

This clone is judged medium-sized. The DNA of the CDR3 is TGTGCCTGTGACACCCTAACTGGGGGAGAACCGTACACCGATAAACTCATCTTT. Translation: CACDTLTGGEPYTDKLIF. The chain uses TRDV2 and TRDJ1, with 9 bases fitting TRDD3. The CDR3 extends over 18 amino acids. Germline CDR1 GEAIGNYY, CDR2 EKD. The J segment lost 0 bases and the V segment lost 0 bases, leaving 10 bases of the junction unmatched.

This clone turned up a few times. V usage is TRDV2 and J usage is TRDJ1; 13 bases fit TRDD3. This CDR3 contains 19 residues. From germline, CDR1 is GEAIGNYY and CDR2 EKD. The V and J ends lost 4 bases and 2 bases, in that order; junction bases with no gene match: 15. This CDR3 reads CACDSLTGGYAPMTDKLIF. For the CDR3, the DNA is TGTGCCTGTGATTCCCTTACTGGGGGATACGCCCCCATGACCGATAAACTCATCTTT.

To note about this clone: Translating this DNA gives a protein that differs at residue 11 from the TCRdb one, which belongs to a much larger clone; a read error is likely, and the protein shown is this translation. The V and J genes are TRDV2 and TRDJ1; 9 positions agree with TRDD3. There are 16 residues in the CDR3. CDR1 is GEAIGNYY and CDR2 is EKD in the germline V gene. J was trimmed by 4 bases and V by 3 bases; bases with no gene match: 11. CDR3 region: CACDLLGDTSVDKLIF. As DNA, the CDR3 is TGTGCCTGTGACTTACTAGGGGATACGAGCGTCGATAAACTCATCTTT.

This clone showed up just a few times. This DNA's translation differs at residue 9 from TCRdb's protein, which comes from a much larger clone; a read error is likely, and the protein shown is translated from the DNA. The chain recombines TRDV2 with TRDJ1; 8 positions match TRDD3. V shed 1 base, J shed 4 bases, and the junction held 13 bases outside the gene matches. CDR3 length: 17 amino acids. The V gene's germline CDR1 is GEAIGNYY and CDR2 EKD. The DNA for the CDR3 is TGTGCCTGTGACACTCTTGAACTGCGGGATACGATCGATAAACTCATCTTT. It encodes CACDTLELRDTIDKLIF.

This clone is termed medium-sized. This may arise from a read error, as a much more abundant clone is one base away. Other DNA sequences from this sample encode an identical CDR3 as well. The chain couples TRDV2 to TRDJ1, with TRDD3 identical over 12 bases. The V gene end was trimmed by 1 base and the J gene end by 0 bases; junction bases not matched to a gene: 14. Germline loops: CDR1 GEAIGNYY, CDR2 EKD. The CDR3 totals 20 residues. The CDR3 DNA sequence: TGTGCCTGTGACACTCTACGATCTGGGGGATACGATCGGGACACCGATAAACTCATCTTT. This translates into CACDTLRSGGYDRDTDKLIF.

In this sample, this clone turned up a few times. This may be a read error, as it is one base from a much larger clone. Other DNA sequences in the same sample also yield this CDR3. V gene TRDV2 combines with J gene TRDJ1; tentative D call: TRDD3 (5 bases). The CDR3 covers 16 residues. The V gene's germline CDR1 is GEAIGNYY and CDR2 EKD. Written as DNA, the CDR3 is TGTGCCTGTGACTCAGTGGGATCACCGTACACCGATAAACTCATCTTC. The encoded protein is CACDSVGSPYTDKLIF.

By share, this clone ranks as medium-sized. Other DNA variants within this sample encode the same CDR3. This chain connects TRDV2 to TRDJ1; 13 nucleotides agree with TRDD3. The V gene end was trimmed by 3 bases and the J gene end by 3 bases; junction bases not matched to a gene: 6. The CDR3 is made up of 16 amino acids. Germline V CDR1 and CDR2: GEAIGNYY, EKD. CDR3 DNA sequence: TGTGCCTGTGACTTACTGGGGGATACGAGCGCCGATAAACTCATCTTT. Translation: CACDLLGDTSADKLIF.

By share of the sample, this clone is medium-sized. The CDR3 spells CACDPVGLGATDKLIF. As DNA, the CDR3 is TGTGCCTGTGACCCTGTGGGACTGGGGGCCACGGACAAACTCATCTTT. J is TRDJ1 and V is TRDV2; 8 bases are a match to TRDD3. Per germline, CDR1 GEAIGNYY and CDR2 EKD. This CDR3 comprises 16 residues. Unmatched junction bases numbered 16, after V lost 3 bases and J lost 8 bases.

Concerning this clone: The mismatch at residue 4 between this DNA's translation and the TCRdb protein of a much larger clone likely reflects a read error; the protein shown is translated from the DNA. This chain links TRDV1 with TRDJ1; 11 bases are a match to TRDD3. CDR3 length: 18 amino acids. Germline V gene lookup returns CDR1 TSWWSYY and CDR2 QGS. The CDR3 here is CALRETGYWGITQIKLIF. The CDR3 nucleotides are TGTGCTCTTCGGGAAACGGGGTACTGGGGGATAACCCAGATCAAACTCATCTTT.

The table lists this clone with a few counts. Only one base separates this from a far larger clonotype, so it likely reflects a read error. The chain employs TRDV2 and TRDJ3; 10 bases agree with TRDD3. CDR3 size: 20 residues. From germline, CDR1 is GEAIGNYY and CDR2 EKD. CDR3 sequence reads: CARDTGGGGYHPWDTRQMFF. Written as DNA, the CDR3 is TGTGCCCGTGACACCGGCGGTGGGGGATACCATCCCTGGGACACCCGACAGATGTTTTTC.

This clone was picked up many times. This chain connects TRDV1 to TRDJ1, with D possibly being TRDD3 (10 bases). Per the germline V gene, CDR1 is TSWWSYY and CDR2 is QGS. The CDR3 is 20 amino acids. V lost 3 bases and J 0 bases, leaving 26 bases between the germline ends. The CDR3 DNA reads as TGTGCTCTTGGGGATCCTTCCTACTCGACTGGGGGATCCAACACCGATAAACTCATCTTT. Translation gives CALGDPSYSTGGSNTDKLIF.

The rearrangement joins TRDV2 to TRDJ1, with 11 bases fitting TRDD3. CDR1 and CDR2 (germline): GEAIGNYY, EKD. The CDR3 extends over 18 amino acids. V dropped 4 bases and J dropped 2; count of bases not matched to a gene: 14. CDR3 region: CACESLTGGYSLTDKLIF. In DNA, the CDR3 is TGTGCCTGTGAATCTCTTACTGGGGGATATAGTTTAACCGATAAACTCATCTTT.

By proportion, this clone is medium-sized. The gene calls are TRDV2 and TRDJ1; no reliable D call. Germline CDR1 reads GEAIGNYY; CDR2 reads EKD. Between the trimmed V and J ends, which lost 0 bases and 0 bases, there was a span of 19 bases. The length of the CDR3 is 18 residues. DNA for the CDR3: TGTGCCTGTGACACCGTCTCCCGGGAAAAACGGGACACCGATAAACTCATCTTT. Translated, it gives CACDTVSREKRDTDKLIF.

By share, this clone ranks as medium-sized. The chain couples TRDV2 to TRDJ1; 10 bases agree with TRDD3. The CDR3 has 15 residues. The V gene end was trimmed by 4 bases and the J gene end by 0 bases; junction bases not matched to a gene: 4. Germline V lookup: CDR1 GEAIGNYY, CDR2 EKD. CDR3 protein: CACDILGDDTDKLIF. CDR3 DNA sequence: TGTGCCTGTGATATACTGGGGGATGACACCGATAAACTCATCTTT.

Concerning this clone: The TCRdb protein comes from a much larger clone and disagrees with this DNA's translation at residue 13, likely due to a read error; the protein given here is derived from the DNA. CDR3 loop: CACRSTQGWGYTEKLIF. CDR3 in DNA: TGTGCCTGCAGATCCACCCAAGGCTGGGGGTACACCGAAAAACTCATCTTT. This rearrangement joins TRDV2 to TRDJ1, with 7 bases fitting TRDD3. The CDR3 spans 17 residues. CDR1 GEAIGNYY and CDR2 EKD come from the germline V gene.

With respect to this clone: Relative to the germline gene, one junction end is altered; a read error may explain this. V is TRDV2 and J is TRDJ1; TRDD3 aligns across 9 bases. The germline CDR1 and CDR2 sequences are GEAIGNYY and EKD. There are 16 residues in the CDR3. The CDR3 region is CACDYTGGRGTDKPIF. The DNA of the CDR3 is TGTGCCTGTGATTATACTGGGGGAAGAGGGACCGATAAACCCATCTTT.

This clone is classed as medium-sized. The rearrangement joins TRDV2 to TRDJ1; 7 bases are shared with TRDD3. Germline V gene data show CDR1 as GEAIGNYY and CDR2 as EKD. The CDR3 length is 14 residues. J was trimmed by 0 bases and V by 3 bases; bases with no gene match: 3. CDR3 nucleotides: TGTGCCTGTGACTCGCTGGGGGACACCGATAAACTCATCTTT. It is translated as CACDSLGDTDKLIF.

For this clone: A read error may be the cause here, since a much bigger clone is one base away. The chain is built from TRDV2 and TRDJ3, with D possibly TRDD3 on 6 matching bases. V was shortened by 3 bases and J by 6 bases, with 26 bases between the two germline ends. Looked up from germline, CDR1 is GEAIGNYY and CDR2 is EKD. The CDR3 runs 20 residues. This CDR3 is CACDRTPPSGALMDTRQMFF. The CDR3 DNA follows: TGTGCCTGTGACCGGACCCCTCCTTCTGGGGCACTGATGGACACCCGACAGATGTTTTTC.

The chain is built from TRDV2 and TRDJ1; 13 bases fit TRDD3. Germline trimming cut 3 bases from V and 3 bases from J; bases unmatched to any gene: 9. The CDR3 sequence is 17 residues long. CDR1 and CDR2 (germline): GEAIGNYY, EKD. The CDR3 loop is CACDQLGDTRSADKLIF. DNA for the CDR3: TGTGCCTGTGACCAACTGGGGGATACGCGTTCGGCCGATAAACTCATCTTT.

This clone was observed a handful of times. The protein that TCRdb holds for this DNA derives from a much larger clone and differs from the translated DNA at residue 12, which likely indicates a read error; the protein shown here is translated from the DNA. The chain employs TRDV2 and TRDJ1; 8 nucleotides match TRDD3. CDR3 length: 17 amino acids. J gave up 3 bases and V 3 bases, and 14 bases lay outside the gene matches. The germline V gene has CDR1 GEAIGNYY and CDR2 EKD. The CDR3 loop reads CACDPLLGEAYADKLIF. DNA for the CDR3: TGTGCCTGTGACCCTTTGCTGGGGGAGGCGTACGCCGATAAACTCATCTTT.

In regard to this clone: A junction boundary mismatches the germline segment, possibly from a read error. The CDR3, as DNA: TGTGCCTGTGACACCGCCGGTACTGGGGGTTACACCGTTAAACTCATCTTT. Translated: CACDTAGTGGYTVKLIF. The chain links TRDV2 to TRDJ1; 8 bases map to TRDD3. Germline values: CDR1 GEAIGNYY, CDR2 EKD. The CDR3 runs to 17 residues.